This T cell receptor beta chain was sequenced for a study of breast tumors, draining lymph nodes, adjacent tissues. TCRdb reprocessed the multiplex PCR reads with MiXCR, giving one entry per CDR3 protein. The sample has under 20,000 distinct CDR3 sequences; around two fifths are singletons. This clonotype was counted ten times or more. The clonotype was recovered from a female donor with breast cancer. Some clones in this sample may be carry-over from other donors' samples. The sample comprised breast tumor tissue.

The CDR3 protein is CASSQGDRMVGPSYNSPLHF. Here the CDR3 DNA reads TGCGCCAGCAGCCAAGGGGACAGGATGGTAGGACCGAGCTATAATTCACCCCTCCACTTT. This chain links TRBV4-1 with TRBJ1-6; 8 nucleotides align to TRBD1. Germline lookup yields CDR1 MGHRA and CDR2 YSYEKL. V lost 1 base and J lost 3; bases outside the gene matches: 14. The length of the CDR3 is 20 residues.